These T cell receptor beta chains were read from a single sample in a study of CD8 T cells in Susac syndrome. MiXCR, applied by TCRdb to the immunoSEQ multiplex PCR reads, yields one record per CDR3 protein. The sample consists of roughly 130,000 distinct CDR3 sequences, 90% to 95% of them appearing once. Sequenced sample: CD4+ T cells from PBMCs. The receptors originated from a human donor in good health. Each CDR3 is given with its conserved first and last residue. Only part of the rows carry a size: once, few, many, or a class if the clone is expanded.

j_call clone_size v_call cdr3_length cdr3_aa
TRBJ2-1 NA TRBV20-1 16 CSATPIKWLIYNEQFF
TRBJ2-7 NA TRBV7-2 16 CASSPRLVGDIYEQYF
TRBJ2-7 NA TRBV5-1 11 CASPSLCEQYF
TRBJ2-1 NA TRBV3-1 18 CASSQDLTGLAGENEQFF
TRBJ1-5 NA TRBV2 14 CASGLDRYNQPQHF
TRBJ1-1 once TRBV29-1 11 CSVEGTAEAFF
TRBJ2-1 NA TRBV24-1 11 CATETVNEQFF
TRBJ1-1 NA TRBV7-9 12 CASSSLRGSAFF
TRBJ2-3 NA TRBV4-2 12 CASSQVQDTQYF
TRBJ2-5 NA TRBV2 15 CASSEVAGGGETQYF
TRBJ2-7 NA TRBV2 15 CASITDRGIRNEQYF
TRBJ2-1 NA TRBV7-9 16 CASSPTGTSGNNEQFF
TRBJ2-6 NA TRBV24-1 14 CATSEPSGANVLTF
TRBJ1-4 NA TRBV5-1 14 CASSAAGINEKLFF
TRBJ2-2 NA TRBV24-1 14 CATSELTGTGELFF
TRBJ2-1 NA TRBV7-2 14 CASTRGGGYNEQFF
TRBJ2-1 NA TRBV23-1 17 CANPGAGSVGDGNEQFF
TRBJ1-2 NA TRBV7-9 14 CASSLDYRGYGYTF
TRBJ2-5 NA TRBV6-2/TRBV6-3 15 CASSYAGTRSETQYF
TRBJ2-1 NA TRBV19 15 CASGSGRATYNEQFF
TRBJ2-7 NA TRBV28 13 CASQLAGGWEQYF
TRBJ2-4 NA TRBV19 16 CATNNPDRGPGNIQYF
TRBJ1-3 NA TRBV19 19 CASSSWTVRRASSGNTIYF
TRBJ2-5 NA TRBV12-3/TRBV12-4 11 CASSSGATQYF
TRBJ2-7 NA TRBV12-3/TRBV12-4 15 CASSPSLAGAYEQYF
TRBJ2-2 NA TRBV20-1 12 CSASENTGELFF
TRBJ1-1 NA TRBV6-2/TRBV6-3 13 CASLDSEDTEAFF